This T cell receptor (beta chain) is from a study of control samples from healthy donors and cancer patients. The CDR3 has 16 residues. Per germline, CDR1 SGHRS and CDR2 YFSETQ. Trimming pared 9 bases from V and 1 base from J, leaving 22 bases between. Profiling relied on immunoSEQ multiplex PCR, and the TCRdb table lists in-frame clones only, not all of them. This sample has 110,000 to 150,000 clones; under 95% occur once, and the top ten carry more than 6.5%. The chain combines TRBV5-1 with TRBJ1-2; D is undetermined. Input material: blood. The source is a man aged 18 to 29 in good health. The CDR3 is CATSPHPDQNNYGYTF. Here the CDR3 DNA reads TGCGCCACCTCTCCCCACCCTGACCAGAATAACTATGGCTACACCTTC.